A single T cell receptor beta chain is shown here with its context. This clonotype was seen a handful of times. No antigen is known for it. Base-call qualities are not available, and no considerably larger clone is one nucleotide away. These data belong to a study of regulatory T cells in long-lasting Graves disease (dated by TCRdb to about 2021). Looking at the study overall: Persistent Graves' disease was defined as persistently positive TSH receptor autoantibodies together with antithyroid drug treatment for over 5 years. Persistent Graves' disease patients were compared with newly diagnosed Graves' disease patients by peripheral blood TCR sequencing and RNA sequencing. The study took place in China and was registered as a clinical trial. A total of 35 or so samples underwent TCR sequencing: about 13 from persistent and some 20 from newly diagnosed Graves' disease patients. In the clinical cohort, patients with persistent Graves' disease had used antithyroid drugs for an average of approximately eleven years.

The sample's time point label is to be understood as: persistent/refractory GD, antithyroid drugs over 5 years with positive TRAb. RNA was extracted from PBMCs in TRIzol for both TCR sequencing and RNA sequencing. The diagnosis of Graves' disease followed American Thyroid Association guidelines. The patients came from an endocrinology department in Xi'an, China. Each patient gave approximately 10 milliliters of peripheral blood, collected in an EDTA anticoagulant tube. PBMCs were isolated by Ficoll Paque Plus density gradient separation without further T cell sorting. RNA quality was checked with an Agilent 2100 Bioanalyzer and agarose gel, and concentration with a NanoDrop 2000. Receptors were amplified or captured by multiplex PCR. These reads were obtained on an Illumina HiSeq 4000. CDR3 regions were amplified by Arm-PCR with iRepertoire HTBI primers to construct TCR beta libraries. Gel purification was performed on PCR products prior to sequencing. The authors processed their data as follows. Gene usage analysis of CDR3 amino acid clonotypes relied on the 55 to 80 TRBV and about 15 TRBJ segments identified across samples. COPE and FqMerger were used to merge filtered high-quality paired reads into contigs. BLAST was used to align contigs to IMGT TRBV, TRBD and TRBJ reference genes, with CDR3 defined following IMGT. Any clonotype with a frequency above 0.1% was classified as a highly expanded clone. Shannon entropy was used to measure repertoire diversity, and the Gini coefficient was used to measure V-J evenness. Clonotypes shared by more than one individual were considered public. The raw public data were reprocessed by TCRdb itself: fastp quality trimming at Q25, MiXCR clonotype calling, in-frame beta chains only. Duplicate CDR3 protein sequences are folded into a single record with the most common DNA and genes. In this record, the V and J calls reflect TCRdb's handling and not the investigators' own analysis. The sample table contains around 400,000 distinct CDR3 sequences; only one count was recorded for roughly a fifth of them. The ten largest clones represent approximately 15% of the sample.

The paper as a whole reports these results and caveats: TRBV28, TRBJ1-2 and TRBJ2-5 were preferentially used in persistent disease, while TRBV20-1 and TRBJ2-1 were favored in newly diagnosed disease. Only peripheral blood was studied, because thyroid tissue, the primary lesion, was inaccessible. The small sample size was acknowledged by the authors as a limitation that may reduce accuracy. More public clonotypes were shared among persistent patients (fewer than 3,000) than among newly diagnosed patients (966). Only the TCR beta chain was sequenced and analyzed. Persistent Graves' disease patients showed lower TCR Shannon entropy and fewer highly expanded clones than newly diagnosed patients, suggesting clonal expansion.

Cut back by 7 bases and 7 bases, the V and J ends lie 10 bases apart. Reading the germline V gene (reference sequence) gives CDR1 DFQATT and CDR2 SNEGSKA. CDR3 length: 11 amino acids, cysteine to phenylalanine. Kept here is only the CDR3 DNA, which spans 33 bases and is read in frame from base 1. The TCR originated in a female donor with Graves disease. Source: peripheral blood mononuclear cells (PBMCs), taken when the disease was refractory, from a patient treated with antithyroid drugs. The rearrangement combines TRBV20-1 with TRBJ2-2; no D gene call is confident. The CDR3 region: CSGEGYGELFF. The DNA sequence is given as TGCAGTGGGGAAGGGTACGGGGAGCTGTTTTTT.